The 19 T cell receptor beta chains in this list originate from one sample, sequenced in a study of tumor and adjacent non-tumor tissue in lung cancer. Three rounds of nested PCR, following a modified ARM-PCR protocol, produced the TCRbeta library. Each CDR3 protein gets one entry after TCRdb re-called the multiplex PCR reads with MiXCR. The data hold roughly 70,000 distinct CDR3 sequences, with about 80% observed a single time. RNA was extracted from bulk tissue without any cell sorting. The specimen was lung tumor tissue. All receptors derive from a man aged 60-69 years with non-small cell lung cancer.

By frequency in the sample, this clonotype is large. The chain carries TRBV5-5 and TRBJ2-3, with a weak D call TRBD2 (5 bases). This CDR3 contains 15 residues. V lost 4 bases and J lost 4, with 16 bases in between. Germline values: CDR1 SGHKS, CDR2 YYEKEE (reference sequence). The CDR3 sequence: CASSRWGERPDTQYF. CDR3 nucleotides: TGTGCCAGCAGCCGGTGGGGAGAGCGGCCAGATACGCAGTATTTT.

Points on this clonotype: This may stem from a read error, because a much larger clone lies one nucleotide away. This chain uses TRBV5-5 with TRBJ1-1; a weak D match, TRBD1 (5 bases). Trimming left V 4 bases short and J 7 bases short, with 14 bases between. The CDR3 runs 13 residues. CDR1 and CDR2 (germline): SGHKS, YYEKEE (reference sequence). The CDR3: CASSVDKGFEAFF. CDR3 nucleotide sequence: TGTGCCAGCAGCGTGGACAAGGGATTTGAAGCTTTCTTT.

A note on this clonotype: Sequence at one end of the junction differs from germline and may be a read error. The V gene is TRBV12-5, the J gene TRBJ1-1, with TRBD1 identical over 9 bases. The CDR3 length is 15 residues. Germline CDR1 reads LGHNT; CDR2 reads FRNRAP. The CDR3 DNA reads as TGTGCTAGTGGTTTGGGGACAGGGGCGAACACTGATGCTTTCTTT. The encoded protein is CASGLGTGANTDAFF.

As regards this clonotype: Its ends do not fully match the called genes, so a read error is possible. The V call is TRBV10-3, the J call TRBJ2-6, with 11 bases lining up with TRBD2. Germline CDR1 and CDR2: ENHRY and SYGVKD. The CDR3 spans 20 residues. The CDR3 DNA sequence: TGTGCCATCTGTGAACATCGGAGTAGCGGGAGGGACTCTGGGGCCAACGCCCTGACTTTC. Translated: CAICEHRSSGRDSGANALTF.

The gene calls are TRBV10-2 and TRBJ2-2; D not resolved. Between the trimmed V and J ends, which lost 6 bases and 7 bases, there was a span of 12 bases. The CDR3 length is 13 residues. Per the germline V gene, CDR1 is WSHSY and CDR2 is SAAADI. CDR3 nucleotides: TGCGCCAGCAGAGCTATGGGCAGCGGGGAGCTGTTTTTT. It encodes CASRAMGSGELFF.

Concerning this clonotype itself: A junction boundary mismatches the germline segment, possibly from a read error. V and J are TRBV6-5 and TRBJ1-5; maybe TRBD1 (6 bases). Germline values: CDR1 MNHEY, CDR2 SVGAGI. CDR3 length: 13 amino acids. CDR3 nucleotide sequence: TGTGCCAGCAGGGACGGACAGTCGGCGCCACAGAATTTT. Its protein product is CASRDGQSAPQNF.

Details on this clonotype: Its ends do not fully match the called genes, so a read error is possible. The chain links TRBV5-1 to TRBJ2-4, with 8 nucleotides matching TRBD2. From germline, CDR1 is SGHRS and CDR2 YFSETQ. The CDR3 has 15 amino acids. Here the CDR3 DNA reads TGCGGCAGCAGCCCGGGGGGGCTAGCCAAAAACATTCAGTACTTC. It translates to CGSSPGGLAKNIQYF.

This clonotype was recorded a few times. Lacking the conserved final phenylalanine or tryptophan, this CDR3 likely reflects a read error. This chain links TRBV20-1 with TRBJ2-5, with D possibly TRBD1 on 5 matching bases. The CDR3 is made up of 12 amino acids. Germline assignment: CDR1 DFQATT and CDR2 SNEGSKA (reference sequence). The chain's CDR3 is CGAREQVQAQYS. For the CDR3, the DNA is TGCGGTGCTAGGGAACAGGTCCAGGCCCAGTACTCC.

In regard to this clonotype: At one end, the junction sequence differs from germline, possibly due to a read error. This chain connects TRBV6-1 to TRBJ1-3; D remains unclear. The germline CDR1 and CDR2 sequences are MNHNS and SASEGT. CDR3 size: 12 residues. The CDR3 loop reads CASTNSGNIIYF. CDR3 sequence (DNA): TGTGCCAGCACTAACTCTGGAAACATCATATATTTT.

About this clonotype itself: A clone one base away is much larger, so this may be a read error. The rearrangement links TRBV5-1 to TRBJ2-1; 8 nucleotides align to TRBD2. V shed 7 bases, J shed 7 bases, and the junction held 19 bases outside the gene matches. This CDR3 is built from 17 residues. From germline, CDR1 is SGHRS and CDR2 YFSETQ. The chain's CDR3 is CASANSRAGVPRNEQFF. The CDR3, as DNA: TGCGCCAGCGCTAACTCGCGAGCGGGAGTGCCGAGGAATGAGCAGTTCTTC.

Remarks on this clonotype: Since no conserved phenylalanine or tryptophan closes the CDR3, a read error is the likely cause. The limits of the CDR3 on the DNA are not certain, so only TCRdb's listed CDR3 is given. V is TRBV20-1 and J is TRBJ2-3. The CDR3 is 12 amino acids in total, end residues counted. Germline lookup yields CDR1 DFQATT and CDR2 SNEGSKA (reference sequence). The CDR3 is CSATVSTDTHYL.

The gene calls are TRBV29-1 and TRBJ2-2; 7 nucleotides match TRBD2. This CDR3 region has 14 residues. V dropped 0 bases and J dropped 5; count of bases not matched to a gene: 3. The germline CDR1 and CDR2 sequences are SQVTM and ANQGSEA. The CDR3 DNA sequence: TGCAGCGTTGAAGAAGGCGGGGGAACCGGGGAGCTGTTTTTT. Its protein is CSVEEGGGTGELFF.

This sequence joins TRBV10-3 and TRBJ1-1; D may be TRBD1 (5 bases). The ends were cut back, 6 bases at V and 1 base at J, with 18 bases in the middle. The CDR3 loop spans 16 amino acids. Germline CDR1 is ENHRY and CDR2 is SYGVKD. The CDR3, as DNA: TGTGCCATCAGCCCAACGGGGGACCGGGGGAACACTGAAGCTTTCTTT. This gives the protein CAISPTGDRGNTEAFF.

Details on this clonotype: A much larger clone differs from this one at a single base, so this may be a read error. It is likely a read error, because the conserved phenylalanine at the end of the CDR3 is missing. The chain combines TRBV5-6 with TRBJ2-7; possibly TRBD2 for D (5 bases). The germline V gene encodes CDR1 SGHDT and CDR2 YYEEEE. V dropped 2 bases and J dropped 1 base, with 10 bases sitting between them. The CDR3 has 14 amino acids. CDR3: CASSLSGESYEQYI. CDR3 nucleotides: TGTGCCAGCAGCTTATCCGGGGAGTCCTACGAGCAGTACATC.

Worth noting for this clonotype: The junction differs from germline at one of its ends, possibly a read error. V gene TRBV6-6 combines with J gene TRBJ2-6, with D perhaps matching TRBD1 (5 bases). Germline-derived CDR1 and CDR2 are MNHNY and SVGAGI (reference sequence). The CDR3 covers 14 residues. The CDR3 sequence: CASGAGNWANVLSF. CDR3 DNA sequence: TGTGCCAGCGGGGCAGGGAACTGGGCCAACGTCCTGTCTTTC.

The chain uses TRBV6-1 and TRBJ2-7; 7 bases agree with TRBD2. V shed 3 bases and J 0 bases; nucleotides not matched to a gene: 8. CDR1 and CDR2 (germline): MNHNS, SASEGT. The CDR3 length is 16 residues. CDR3 bases: TGTGCCAGCAGTGAGGCGGGAGTCGAAATCTCCTACGAGCAGTACTTC. Residues: CASSEAGVEISYEQYF.

V and J are TRBV20-1 and TRBJ2-7; 12 bases agree with TRBD2. The CDR3 sequence is 15 residues long. CDR1 and CDR2 from the germline V gene are DFQATT and SNEGSKA (reference sequence). This chain's CDR3 is CTAGKRLAGVNEQYF. CDR3 DNA sequence: TGCACTGCGGGAAAGAGACTAGCGGGAGTTAACGAGCAGTACTTC.

Concerning this clonotype itself: One end of the junction is discordant with germline, which a read error may explain. The chain employs TRBV12-3 or TRBV12-4 and TRBJ1-4; no firm D call. This CDR3 is 17 amino acids long. The CDR3 DNA reads as TGTGCCATCAGTTCTTACCCCCGGCAGGAAGGAAATGAAAAACTGTTTTTT. It codes for CAISSYPRQEGNEKLFF.

Remarks on this clonotype: In this CDR3 the conserved last residue, phenylalanine or tryptophan, is missing, so a read error is likely. The V gene is TRBV11-1, the J gene TRBJ2-2, with D possibly TRBD2 on 5 matching bases. This CDR3 region has 14 residues. Germline-derived CDR1 and CDR2 are SGHAT and FQDESV (reference sequence). In nucleotides, the CDR3 is TGTGCCAGCATCTATACTAGTGGCACCGAGGAGCTGTTTATT. Its protein is CASIYTSGTEELFI.